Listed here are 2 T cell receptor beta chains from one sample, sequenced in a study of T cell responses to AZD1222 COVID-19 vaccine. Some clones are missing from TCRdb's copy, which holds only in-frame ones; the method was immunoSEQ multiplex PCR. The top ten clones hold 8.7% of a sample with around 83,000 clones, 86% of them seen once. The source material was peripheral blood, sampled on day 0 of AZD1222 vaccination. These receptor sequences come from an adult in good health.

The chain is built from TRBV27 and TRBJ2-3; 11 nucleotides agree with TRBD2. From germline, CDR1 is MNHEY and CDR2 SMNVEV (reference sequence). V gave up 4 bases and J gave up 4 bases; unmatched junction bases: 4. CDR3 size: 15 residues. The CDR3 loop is CASSSLAGGPDTQYF. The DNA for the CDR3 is TGTGCCAGCAGTTCCTTAGCGGGAGGGCCAGATACGCAGTATTTT.

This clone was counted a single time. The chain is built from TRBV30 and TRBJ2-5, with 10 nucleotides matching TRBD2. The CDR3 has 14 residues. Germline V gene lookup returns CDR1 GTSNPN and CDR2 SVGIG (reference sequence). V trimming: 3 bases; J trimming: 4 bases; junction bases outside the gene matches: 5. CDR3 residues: CAWRASGRGETQYF. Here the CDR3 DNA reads TGTGCCTGGAGGGCTAGCGGGAGAGGAGAGACCCAGTACTTC.